The entry that follows covers one T cell receptor (beta chain) sequence. What it binds is unknown. The germline V gene encodes CDR1 LNHNV and CDR2 YYDKDF (reference sequence). The length of the CDR3 is 14 residues. Losses at the gene ends were 9 bases for V and 4 bases for J; bases not matched to a gene: 9. Generated by immunoSEQ multiplex PCR, the TCRdb table keeps only in-frame clones and is missing some. The sample includes tens of thousands of clones, less than 85% of them seen just once. The entry originates in a study of T cells in narcolepsy. Study observations and caveats: Autoreactive clonotypes reportedly recurred in blood of same and different patients, not controls.

This TCR derives from a human donor with narcolepsy. Sample: CD45RA- memory CD4+ T cells from PBMCs. This chain uses TRBV15 with TRBJ2-3; 8 bases are shared with TRBD1. This chain's CDR3 is CATNRDRSADTQYF. The DNA for the CDR3 is TGTGCCACAAACCGGGACAGGAGTGCAGATACGCAGTATTTT.